The 15 T cell receptor beta chains below all came from one sample that was sequenced in a study of T-cell memory formation after mild COVID-19. In TCRdb, the 5' RACE reads were re-called with MiXCR into one record per CDR3 protein. The data hold hundreds of thousands of distinct CDR3 sequences, with 25% observed a single time. What was sequenced was PBMCs or a T cell subset sorted from them (not recorded which). The source of these receptors is an adult woman who had mild COVID-19 (a few samples of this study predate the infection). Cell type and time point are not known.

This clonotype has a count of ten or more. The chain recombines TRBV12-3 or TRBV12-4 with TRBJ2-5; 7 bases are a match to TRBD1. The CDR3 covers 16 residues. After removal of 5 bases from V and 2 bases from J, the junction contained 11 bases not matched to a gene. The CDR3 loop reads CASSRHRTGSQETQYF. CDR3 coding DNA: TGTGCCAGCAGTCGGCATCGGACAGGCTCACAAGAGACCCAGTACTTC.

This clonotype appeared a few times. The chain has TRBV13 and TRBJ2-1; TRBD2 matches 16 bases. The CDR3 extends over 17 amino acids. CDR1 and CDR2 from the germline V gene are PRHDT and FYEKMQ (reference sequence). V trimming: 4 bases; J trimming: 6 bases; junction bases outside the gene matches: 6. The CDR3 protein is CASSSAGTSGGANEQFF. As DNA, the CDR3 is TGTGCCAGCAGCTCCGCCGGGACTAGCGGGGGGGCCAATGAGCAGTTCTTC.

The chain links TRBV29-1 to TRBJ1-1; maybe TRBD1 (5 bases). V lost 8 bases, J lost 4 bases, and 20 bases lay in between. Per germline, CDR1 SQVTM and CDR2 ANQGSEA. CDR3 length: 14 amino acids. Here the CDR3 reads CSIFPEDSGTEAFF. In nucleotides, the CDR3 is TGCAGCATCTTTCCTGAAGACAGTGGCACTGAAGCTTTCTTT.

This clonotype was recorded a few times. The chain employs TRBV6-1 and TRBJ1-1; no clear D. Trimming took 3 bases from V and 0 from J, leaving 8 bases between them. The germline gives CDR1 MNHNS, CDR2 SASEGT. The CDR3 extends over 14 amino acids. In nucleotides, the CDR3 is TGTGCCAGCAGTGATTCTGAGGTGAACACTGAAGCTTTCTTT. Translation: CASSDSEVNTEAFF.

The rearrangement uses TRBV7-9 and TRBJ2-7, with TRBD1 matching over 9 bases. J lost 6 bases, V lost 4 bases, and 7 bases had no gene match. Germline-derived CDR1 and CDR2 are SEHNR and FQNEAQ (reference sequence). The CDR3 is 14 residues long. CDR3 coding DNA: TGTGCCAGCAGCTCCACAGGGGGCAAGGGCGAGCAGTACTTC. Its protein is CASSSTGGKGEQYF.

The CDR3 loop reads CASSLPTGGGETQYF. CDR3 DNA: TGCGCCAGCAGCTTGCCTACAGGGGGAGGAGAGACCCAGTACTTC. J is TRBJ2-5 and V is TRBV5-1, with 8 nucleotides matching TRBD1. The CDR3 has 15 residues. Germline CDR1 reads SGHRS; CDR2 reads YFSETQ. With V trimmed by 1 base and J by 4 bases, 6 bases remained unmatched.

This clonotype was seen only a few times. This sequence joins TRBV24-1 and TRBJ2-5; D not resolved. The germline CDR1 and CDR2 sequences are KGHDR and SFDVKD. The CDR3 runs to 13 residues. Trimming removed 9 bases at V and 5 bases at J, with 15 bases between. This CDR3 is CATGPGQLETQYF. The CDR3 DNA reads TGTGCCACCGGTCCGGGCCAGCTCGAGACCCAGTACTTC.

The chain joins TRBV30 to TRBJ2-1, with 11 bases that match TRBD2. This CDR3 contains 15 residues. V lost 0 bases, J lost 5 bases, and 3 bases stayed unmatched. From germline, CDR1 is GTSNPN and CDR2 SVGIG (reference sequence). CDR3 sequence reads: CAWSVMGLADNEQFF. CDR3 DNA: TGTGCCTGGAGTGTAATGGGACTAGCGGACAATGAGCAGTTCTTC.

This clonotype was seen a handful of times. The chain couples TRBV4-3 to TRBJ2-7, with D perhaps TRBD2 (6 bases). V lost 1 base and J lost 3, with 13 bases in between. The CDR3 is made up of 15 amino acids. Germline V lookup: CDR1 LGHNA, CDR2 YSLEER. Written as DNA, the CDR3 is TGCGCCAGCAGCCAAGTAAAGGGAGGTGGCTACGAGCAGTACTTC. Protein: CASSQVKGGGYEQYF.

This clonotype was found many times. This chain joins TRBV4-2 and TRBJ2-7; 8 bases line up with TRBD2. Per the germline V gene, CDR1 is LGHNA and CDR2 is YNFKEQ. This CDR3 has 17 amino acids. V was clipped by 0 bases and J by 3 bases; unmatched bases: 10. The CDR3 is CASSQDVGGAPLYEQYF. For the CDR3, the DNA is TGTGCCAGCAGCCAAGACGTCGGGGGGGCCCCCCTCTACGAGCAGTACTTC.

In its sample, this clonotype was seen a few times. This CDR3 is CATSDSAGQRRDTQYF. The CDR3 nucleotides are TGTGCCACCAGTGATTCGGCGGGACAGAGGAGAGATACGCAGTATTTT. V usage is TRBV24-1 and J usage is TRBJ2-3; TRBD1 might be the D (7 bases). Germline CDR1 and CDR2: KGHDR and SFDVKD. The CDR3 contains 16 residues. V shed 2 bases and J shed 5 bases, with 16 bases lying between them.

The genes are TRBV29-1 and TRBJ2-7; D gene ambiguous. Trimming removed 1 base from V and 1 base from J, with 8 bases in between. This CDR3 comprises 13 residues. Germline V gives CDR1 SQVTM, CDR2 ANQGSEA. DNA for the CDR3: TGCAGCGTTGAAGCTGTCGGATCCTACGAGCAGTACTTC. This gives the protein CSVEAVGSYEQYF.

To note about this clonotype: One junction end disagrees with the germline gene, perhaps due to a read error. The genes are TRBV2 and TRBJ2-7; 14 nucleotides match TRBD2. The CDR3 totals 15 residues. CDR1 and CDR2 (germline): SNHLY, FYNNEI. DNA of the CDR3: TGTGACAGCAGTTGGGGACTAGCGGGAGAAGGGGAGCAGTACTTC. This codes for CDSSWGLAGEGEQYF.

In its sample, this clonotype was seen a few times. J is TRBJ1-1 and V is TRBV18; 8 bases are shared with TRBD1. There are 17 residues in the CDR3. Germline CDR1 reads KGHSH; CDR2 reads LQKENI. V trimming: 4 bases; J trimming: 0 bases; junction bases outside the gene matches: 10. CDR3 coding DNA: TGTGCCAGCTCACGGAGACAGGGGTTGGCCATGAACACTGAAGCTTTCTTT. This translates into CASSRRQGLAMNTEAFF.

The V call is TRBV20-1, the J call TRBJ1-2; 9 nucleotides line up with TRBD1. Germline V gene sequence: CDR1 DFQATT, CDR2 SNEGSKA (reference sequence). This CDR3 has 15 amino acids. The trim removed 3 bases at V and 2 bases at J, leaving 7 bases unmatched. The CDR3 here is CSASNRGQGNYGYTF. The CDR3 coding sequence is TGCAGTGCTAGTAATCGGGGACAGGGAAACTATGGCTACACCTTC.